The 8 T cell receptor beta chains below come from one sample, sequenced in a study of cytomegalovirus exposure and HLA in healthy donors. The repertoire was sequenced with immunoSEQ multiplex PCR; TCRdb's copy has only in-frame clones and lacks some. The table records some 200,000 clones, roughly 84% of them present only once. Sequenced sample: PBMCs. The source of these receptors is a woman younger than 45 in good health and CMV-seropositive.

V is TRBV9 and J is TRBJ2-7, with 7 bases matching TRBD2. Per the germline V gene, CDR1 is SGDLS and CDR2 is YYNGEE. V was clipped by 0 bases and J by 0 bases; unmatched bases: 6. This CDR3 is built from 16 residues. As DNA, the CDR3 is TGTGCCAGCAGCGTAGGTCCCAGCGGGACCTCCTACGAGCAGTACTTC. Translation gives CASSVGPSGTSYEQYF.

This clone occurred once. This rearrangement joins TRBV6-6 to TRBJ1-2; tentatively, D is TRBD1 (5 bases). Germline V lookup: CDR1 MNHNY, CDR2 SVGAGI (reference sequence). The V and J ends lost 2 bases and 4 bases respectively, with 14 bases between them. The CDR3 length is 15 residues. CDR3 bases: TGTGCCAGCAGTTACGGTCTCGGCAGGGCCTATGGCTACACCTTC. Protein product: CASSYGLGRAYGYTF.

The rearrangement joins TRBV11-1 to TRBJ1-5; TRBD1 might be the D (5 bases). Per germline, CDR1 SGHAT and CDR2 FQDESV (reference sequence). The CDR3 loop spans 13 amino acids. Deletions cut 3 bases from V and 4 bases from J, with 7 bases between. The CDR3 nucleotides are TGTGCCAGCAGCTTCGACAGTAATCAGCCCCAGCATTTT. Translating it yields CASSFDSNQPQHF.

This clone occurred once. The chain couples TRBV6-5 to TRBJ2-1; D might be TRBD2 (5 bases). Germline V gives CDR1 MNHEY, CDR2 SVGAGI. V was pared by 7 bases and J by 0 bases, with 13 bases between. The CDR3 contains 15 residues. CDR3 region: CASTSPGSSYNEQFF. In nucleotides, the CDR3 is TGTGCCAGCACCTCACCGGGAAGCTCCTACAATGAGCAGTTCTTC.

The chain recombines TRBV2 with TRBJ2-3; TRBD2 matches at 12 bases. Germline CDR1 reads SNHLY; CDR2 reads FYNNEI. J lost 2 bases, V lost 4 bases, and 4 bases had no gene match. The CDR3 consists of 16 residues. In DNA form, the CDR3 reads TGTGCCAGCAGTGGCTGGACTAGCGGGAACACAGATACGCAGTATTTT. Translation: CASSGWTSGNTDTQYF.

This clone was seen only once. The chain is built from TRBV28 and TRBJ1-1, with D hard to call. Per germline, CDR1 MDHEN and CDR2 SYDVKM. The CDR3 extends over 12 amino acids. V was shortened by 4 bases and J by 8 bases, with 11 bases between the two germline ends. CDR3 DNA sequence: TGTGCCAGCAGTTATGTGACGGGAGAAGCTTTCTTT. This sequence encodes CASSYVTGEAFF. Full variable domain (outside the CDR3, taken from reference TRBV28 and TRBJ1-1): DVKVTQSSRYLVKRTGEKVFLECVQDMDHENMFWYRQDPGLGLRLIYFSYDVKMKEKGDIPEGYSVSREKKERFSLILESASTNQTSMYLCASSYVTGEAFFGQGTRLTVV.

This sequence joins TRBV20-1 and TRBJ1-1; D might be TRBD1 (5 bases). Deletions cut 8 bases from V and 12 bases from J, with 19 bases between. The CDR3 loop spans 11 amino acids. Germline-derived CDR1 and CDR2 are DFQATT and SNEGSKA (reference sequence). The CDR3, as DNA: TGCAGTATGCGCGGGACCGGGAGGACTTTCTTT. It codes for CSMRGTGRTFF.

This chain connects TRBV28 to TRBJ1-1, with TRBD1 identical over 9 bases. CDR3 length equals 14 residues. The junction had 7 bases not matched to a gene; V was cut back by 6 bases and J by 5 bases. Germline CDR1 is MDHEN and CDR2 is SYDVKM. CDR3 nucleotides: TGTGCCAGCAGGCCTACAGGGGGCCAGACTGAAGCTTTCTTT. It is translated as CASRPTGGQTEAFF. The whole variable domain, filled in from reference TRBV28 and TRBJ1-1, reads DVKVTQSSRYLVKRTGEKVFLECVQDMDHENMFWYRQDPGLGLRLIYFSYDVKMKEKGDIPEGYSVSREKKERFSLILESASTNQTSMYLCASRPTGGQTEAFFGQGTRLTVV.